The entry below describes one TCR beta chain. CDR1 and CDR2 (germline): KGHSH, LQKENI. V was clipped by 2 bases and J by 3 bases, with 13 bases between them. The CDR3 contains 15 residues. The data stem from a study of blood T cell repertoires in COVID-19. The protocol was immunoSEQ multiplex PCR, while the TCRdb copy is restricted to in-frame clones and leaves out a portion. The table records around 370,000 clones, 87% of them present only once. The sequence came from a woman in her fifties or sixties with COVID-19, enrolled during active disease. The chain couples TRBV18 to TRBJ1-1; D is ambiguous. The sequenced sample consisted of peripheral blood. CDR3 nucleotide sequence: TGTGCCAGCTCACCAGAGATGGGTCGGGACACTGAAGCTTTCTTT. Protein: CASSPEMGRDTEAFF.